This T cell receptor (beta chain) was identified during a study of PD-1 blockade in classical Hodgkin lymphoma. Regarding the study as a whole: In CD4+ cells, TCR diversity went up significantly by C4D1, but in CD8+ cells it did not. Relapsed/refractory patients reportedly had the lowest baseline TCR diversity, below newly diagnosed patients, who were below healthy donors.

Relapses following autologous stem cell transplantation were seen in all patients, with brentuximab vedotin exposure varying. In regard to this clone: What it recognizes is unknown.

The data were produced by immunoSEQ multiplex PCR, yet TCRdb's version contains in-frame clones alone and is incomplete. The data contain about 34,000 clones, less than 85% of them singletons. The CDR3 runs 16 residues. Looked up from germline, CDR1 is MGHRA and CDR2 is YSYEKL. Losses at the gene ends were 2 bases for V and 4 bases for J; bases not matched to a gene: 4. The V call is TRBV4-1, the J call TRBJ2-1, with 11 bases fitting TRBD1. This TCR was recovered from a human donor with classical Hodgkin lymphoma. The sequencing used peripheral blood mononuclear cells (PBMCs), collected before the second cycle of nivolumab. CDR3 sequence reads: CASSQMGTGGYNEQFF. CDR3 coding DNA: TGCGCCAGCAGCCAAATGGGGACAGGGGGTTACAATGAGCAGTTCTTC.